Shown below are 14 T cell receptor beta chains from a single sample sequenced in a study of regulatory T cells in long-lasting Graves disease. The time point: newly diagnosed GD, antithyroid drugs for less than 3 months. Making the TCR library involved RNA that had been extracted from PBMCs. Assembly of TCR beta libraries relied on iRepertoire HTBI primers together with Arm-PCR of CDR3 regions. TCRdb redid the calling of the multiplex PCR reads with MiXCR, one entry per CDR3 protein. The sample yields about 450,000 distinct CDR3 sequences, approximately 16% seen once. The same data also went into a second study, on T cells in Graves' hyperthyroidism and ophthalmopathy.

The source was peripheral blood mononuclear cells (PBMCs), collected at new diagnosis, from a patient treated with antithyroid drugs. The source of these receptors is a woman between 25 and 40 years old with Graves disease.

V usage is TRBV7-3 and J usage is TRBJ2-4; D is unresolved. This CDR3 is 13 amino acids long. V was cut by 5 bases and J by 6 bases, with 11 bases left in between. Looked up from germline, CDR1 is SGHTA and CDR2 is FQGTGA. CDR3: CASSPTLGNIQYF. The CDR3 DNA sequence: TGTGCCAGCAGCCCTACCCTGGGAAACATTCAGTACTTC.

This clonotype was seen a handful of times. This chain connects TRBV14 to TRBJ1-2, with D possibly being TRBD1 (6 bases). Germline CDR1 is SGHDN and CDR2 is FVKESK. CDR3 size: 12 residues. Deletions cut 1 base from V and 6 bases from J, with 6 bases between. Here the CDR3 DNA reads TGTGCCAGCAGCCAAGCAGGGGATGGCTACACCTTC. It specifies CASSQAGDGYTF.

This clonotype is a singleton in its sample. A read error may be the cause here, since a much bigger clone is one base away. V usage is TRBV6-1 and J usage is TRBJ2-4; 12 nucleotides match TRBD2. J gave up 13 bases and V 0 bases, and 13 bases lay outside the gene matches. The CDR3 contains 17 residues. CDR1 is MNHNS and CDR2 is SASEGT in the germline V gene. CDR3: CASSEARASGRAGEQYF. The CDR3 region has the DNA TGTGCCAGCAGTGAAGCGCGGGCTAGCGGGAGGGCCGGTGAGCAGTACTTC.

This clonotype appeared a single time. The chain couples TRBV19 to TRBJ1-1; perhaps TRBD1 as D (5 bases). The CDR3 totals 16 residues. V was shortened by 4 bases and J by 2 bases, with 17 bases between the two germline ends. In germline, CDR1 is LNHDA, CDR2 SQIVND (reference sequence). The DNA for the CDR3 is TGTGCCAGTAGTACAGTCAGAACAGGATTCAACACTGAAGCTTTCTTT. This codes for CASSTVRTGFNTEAFF.

This clonotype showed up many times. The chain recombines TRBV5-1 with TRBJ2-7, with unresolved D. The CDR3 runs 14 residues. V was trimmed by 0 bases and J by 6 bases, leaving 13 bases between them. Looked up from germline, CDR1 is SGHRS and CDR2 is YFSETQ. This CDR3 is CASSLGTDQGEQYF. The DNA of the CDR3 is TGCGCCAGCAGCTTGGGGACGGATCAAGGCGAGCAGTACTTC.

The CDR3 sequence: CSARDRPPASYNEQFF. CDR3 DNA: TGCAGTGCTAGAGATCGCCCCCCGGCGTCCTACAATGAGCAGTTCTTC. This chain connects TRBV20-1 to TRBJ2-1; D ambiguous. Per the germline V gene, CDR1 is DFQATT and CDR2 is SNEGSKA (reference sequence). Trimming cost V 0 bases and J 1 base, with 13 bases left between them. The CDR3 runs to 16 residues.

The genes are TRBV6-1 and TRBJ2-3, with D perhaps TRBD1 (6 bases). Germline V lookup: CDR1 MNHNS, CDR2 SASEGT. The CDR3 spans 13 residues. V lost 5 bases to trimming and J lost 9 bases, with 15 bases between them. The chain's CDR3 is CASSLYRVGTQYF. CDR3 coding DNA: TGTGCCAGCAGTCTTTACAGGGTCGGGACGCAGTATTTT.

This clonotype was seen repeatedly, ten times or more. The chain uses TRBV15 and TRBJ2-5; D uncertain. CDR1 is LNHNV and CDR2 is YYDKDF in the germline V gene (reference sequence). The CDR3 consists of 11 residues. V lost 0 bases, J lost 9 bases, and 5 bases lay in between. CDR3 coding DNA: TGTGCCACCAGCAGAGATAATCCCCAGTACTTC. This encodes CATSRDNPQYF.

Ten or more counts support this clonotype. The CDR3 protein is CSARVGLAGDEQFF. The CDR3 region has the DNA TGCAGTGCTAGAGTAGGACTAGCGGGAGATGAGCAGTTCTTC. This chain uses TRBV20-1 with TRBJ2-1, with 13 bases aligning to TRBD2. The germline gives CDR1 DFQATT, CDR2 SNEGSKA (reference sequence). The CDR3 loop spans 14 amino acids. The V segment lost 1 base and the J segment 8 bases; nucleotides outside the gene matches: 2.

This clonotype was recorded many times. The chain recombines TRBV11-2 with TRBJ2-7, with 8 bases that match TRBD1. The CDR3 loop spans 16 amino acids. Germline V gene data show CDR1 as SGHAT and CDR2 as FQNNGV. Losses at the gene ends were 3 bases for V and 1 base for J; bases not matched to a gene: 8. As DNA, the CDR3 is TGTGCCAGCAGCTTGTCCAGGACAGGGCCATCCTACGAGCAGTACTTC. Protein: CASSLSRTGPSYEQYF.

This clonotype was detected once. A junction boundary mismatches the germline segment, possibly from a read error. The chain is built from TRBV11-2 and TRBJ1-1; 8 nucleotides match TRBD1. Germline V CDR1 and CDR2: SGHAT, FQNNGV. The CDR3 contains 15 residues. The CDR3 DNA is TGTGCCAGCGGATCCCCCAGGGGGCTGGGCACTGAGGCTTTCTTT. Its translation is CASGSPRGLGTEAFF.

This clonotype was detected ten times or more. The chain carries TRBV7-2 and TRBJ1-2, with no clear D. V was clipped by 1 base and J by 0 bases, with 9 bases between them. CDR1 is SGHTA, CDR2 FQGNSA, per germline. The CDR3 consists of 15 residues. The CDR3 DNA reads TGTGCCAGCAGCTTAGATACCACGACTAACTATGGCTACACCTTC. Protein sequence: CASSLDTTTNYGYTF.

This clonotype was seen many times. V gene TRBV28 combines with J gene TRBJ2-5; a weak D match, TRBD2 (5 bases). The germline V gene has CDR1 MDHEN and CDR2 SYDVKM. This CDR3 is built from 14 residues. With 5 bases removed from V and 5 bases from J, the gap between germline ends came to 15 bases. The CDR3 loop is CASSASPRRETQYF. The CDR3 DNA follows: TGTGCCAGCAGTGCTAGCCCGAGGAGGGAGACCCAGTACTTC.

In its sample, this clonotype was seen many times. This chain connects TRBV6-2 or TRBV6-3 to TRBJ2-5, with 10 bases aligning to TRBD1. This CDR3 is built from 15 residues. Unmatched junction bases numbered 9, after V lost 6 bases and J lost 5 bases. CDR1 and CDR2 from the germline V gene are MNHEY and SVGEGT. Here the CDR3 reads CASSPGQGFQETQYF. CDR3 nucleotide sequence: TGTGCCAGCAGCCCGGGACAGGGGTTCCAGGAGACCCAGTACTTC.